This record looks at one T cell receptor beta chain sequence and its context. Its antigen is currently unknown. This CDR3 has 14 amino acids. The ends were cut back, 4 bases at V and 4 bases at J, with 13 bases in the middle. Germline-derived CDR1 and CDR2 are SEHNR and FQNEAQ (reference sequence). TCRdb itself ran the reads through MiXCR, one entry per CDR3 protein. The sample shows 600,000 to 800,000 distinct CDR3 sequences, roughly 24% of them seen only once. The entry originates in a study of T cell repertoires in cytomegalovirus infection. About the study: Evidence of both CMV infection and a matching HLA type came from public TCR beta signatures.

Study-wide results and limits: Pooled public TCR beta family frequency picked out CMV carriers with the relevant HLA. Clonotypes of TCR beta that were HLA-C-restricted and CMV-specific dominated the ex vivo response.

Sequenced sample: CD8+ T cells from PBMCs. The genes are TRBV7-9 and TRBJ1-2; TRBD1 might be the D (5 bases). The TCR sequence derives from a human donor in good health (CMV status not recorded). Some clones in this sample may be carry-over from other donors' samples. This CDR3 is CASSSTQGFYGYTF. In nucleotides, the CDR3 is TGTGCCAGCAGCTCCACCCAGGGATTCTATGGCTACACCTTC.